Listed below are T cell receptor beta chains from one sample, sequenced in a study of blood T cells in healthy people across ages. Using its own MiXCR run on the 5' RACE reads, TCRdb lists one record per CDR3 protein. This table holds about 1.6 million distinct CDR3 sequences, about 35% found once. Specimen: blood. Receptors were obtained from a woman under 40 in good health. CDR3s include the opening cysteine and the closing phenylalanine or tryptophan. A D gene is named only where the DNA matches it firmly. Only some rows state a clone size, as once, few, many or a class for expanded clones.

>TRBJ2-1|few|TRBV4-1|TRBD2
CASSPELAGGSRTYNEQFF
TGCGCCAGCAGCCCTGAACTAGCGGGGGGTTCCCGGACCTACAATGAGCAGTTCTTC
>TRBJ2-3|many|TRBV7-3|TRBD2
CASSSLAGGPGDTQYF
TGTGCCAGCAGCTCCTTAGCGGGGGGGCCTGGAGATACGCAGTATTTT
>TRBJ2-6|-|TRBV13|TRBD1
CASNWRTGAGANVLTF
TGTGCCAGCAATTGGAGGACAGGGGCTGGGGCCAACGTCCTGACTTTC
>TRBJ2-5|-|TRBV18|-
CASSPVGAEETQYF
TGTGCCAGCTCACCAGTTGGGGCTGAAGAGACCCAGTACTTC
>TRBJ1-3|few|TRBV4-1|-
CASSPRPAGADGNTIYF
TGCGCCAGCAGCCCGCGACCGGCAGGGGCGGATGGAAACACCATATATTTT
>TRBJ2-5|-|TRBV27|TRBD2
CASSPNLAGGGETQYF
TGTGCCAGCAGTCCCAACCTAGCGGGGGGTGGAGAGACCCAGTACTTC
>TRBJ1-2|few|TRBV14|-
CASSQDQGRMSYTF
TGTGCCAGCAGCCAAGATCAGGGCCGAATGAGCTACACCTTC
>TRBJ2-1|once|TRBV29-1|TRBD2
CSVDGGGAYNEQFF
TGCAGCGTTGACGGCGGGGGGGCCTACAATGAGCAGTTCTTC
>TRBJ2-7|-|TRBV18|-
CASSPQARDEQYF
TGTGCCAGCTCACCACAGGCCAGGGACGAGCAGTACTTC
>TRBJ2-5|-|TRBV3-1|-
CASSPQGTGIETQYF
TGTGCCAGCAGCCCTCAGGGGACCGGTATTGAGACCCAGTACTTC
>TRBJ2-7|-|TRBV7-9|-
CASSPPWGAHEQYF
TGTGCCAGCAGCCCCCCGTGGGGCGCCCACGAGCAGTACTTC
>TRBJ2-1|few|TRBV3-1|TRBD2
CASSQGTSGITYNEQFF
TGTGCCAGCAGCCAAGGCACTAGCGGGATAACCTACAATGAGCAGTTCTTC
>TRBJ1-2|-|TRBV20-1|-
CSARDPAGDYGYTF
TGCAGCGCTAGAGATCCGGCAGGAGATTATGGCTACACCTTC
>TRBJ2-3|-|TRBV12-3/TRBV12-4|-
CAGSLPWVSGGTQTQYF
TGTGCCGGCAGTCTACCGTGGGTTAGCGGAGGGACGCAAACGCAGTATTTT
>TRBJ2-5|few|TRBV6-2/TRBV6-3|-
CASSFDTPIGREETQYF
TGTGCCAGCAGTTTCGACACCCCAATCGGCAGGGAAGAGACCCAGTACTTC
>TRBJ2-3|-|TRBV2|-
CASTTGGALTQYF
TGTGCCAGCACCACCGGGGGCGCCTTGACGCAGTATTTT
>TRBJ1-2|-|TRBV20-1|-
CSGYRRDYGYTF
TGCAGTGGTTACAGAAGGGACTATGGCTACACCTTC
>TRBJ2-7|-|TRBV5-1|TRBD2
CASSAGLARYEQYF
TGCGCCAGCAGCGCGGGACTAGCGCGGTACGAGCAGTACTTC
>TRBJ2-1|-|TRBV7-6|-
CASSLGGGNHYNEQFF
TGTGCCAGCAGCTTAGGGGGCGGAAACCACTACAATGAGCAGTTCTTC
>TRBJ2-2|-|TRBV20-1|-
CSATGASSGELFF
TGCAGTGCGACCGGGGCCAGCTCCGGGGAGCTGTTTTTT
>TRBJ2-3|few|TRBV20-1|-
CSVQAQGRTDTQYF
TGCAGTGTCCAGGCACAGGGAAGGACAGATACGCAGTATTTT
>TRBJ2-7|many|TRBV20-1|-
CSARGSGLYEQYF
TGCAGTGCTAGAGGTAGCGGCCTCTACGAGCAGTACTTC
>TRBJ2-3|-|TRBV11-1|TRBD1
CASSRDRARTDTQYF
TGTGCCAGCAGCCGAGACAGGGCCCGCACAGATACGCAGTATTTT
>TRBJ2-3|few|TRBV5-1|-
CASSSQSGSDTQYF
TGCGCCAGCAGCTCCCAGTCGGGGTCAGATACGCAGTATTTT
>TRBJ2-5|few|TRBV3-1|TRBD2
CASSQLAGGSGTQYF
TGTGCCAGCAGCCAACTAGCGGGGGGGTCCGGGACCCAGTACTTC
>TRBJ1-2|-|TRBV6-1|-
CASSESISGYGYTF
TGTGCCAGCAGTGAAAGTATCTCGGGATATGGCTACACCTTC
>TRBJ1-2|-|TRBV6-6|-
CASRRATSLGYTF
TGTGCCAGCAGACGAGCGACGTCCCTTGGCTACACCTTC
>TRBJ2-4|-|TRBV2|TRBD1
CASSPGTGYTNIQYF
TGTGCCAGCAGCCCCGGGACAGGTTACACAAACATTCAGTACTTC
>TRBJ2-4|-|TRBV20-1|TRBD2
CSASTTSGNDIQYF
TGCAGTGCTAGTACGACTAGCGGGAACGACATTCAGTACTTC
>TRBJ2-5|-|TRBV18|-
CASSPQTLGQETQYF
TGTGCCAGCTCACCACAGACACTCGGCCAAGAGACCCAGTACTTC
>TRBJ2-3|-|TRBV20-1|TRBD2
CSASKPSGDTDTQYF
TGCAGTGCTAGTAAGCCCAGCGGGGACACAGATACGCAGTATTTT
>TRBJ1-1|-|TRBV5-1|-
CASSPEDKTMNTEAFF
TGCGCCAGCAGCCCGGAGGACAAAACCATGAACACTGAAGCTTTCTTT
>TRBJ2-7|few|TRBV20-1|-
CSARGIEYEQYF
TGCAGTGCTAGAGGGATCGAGTACGAGCAGTACTTC
>TRBJ2-4|few|TRBV20-1|-
CSARGRTSNRDIQYF
TGCAGTGCTAGAGGCCGGACTTCTAATCGGGACATTCAGTACTTC
>TRBJ2-1|-|TRBV6-1|-
CASRAGTIDEQFF
TGTGCCAGCAGAGCGGGGACAATCGATGAGCAGTTCTTC
>TRBJ2-3|many|TRBV6-1|-
CASSEATDTQYF
TGTGCCAGCAGTGAAGCGACAGATACGCAGTATTTT
>TRBJ1-6|-|TRBV3-1|-
CASSQRSSYNSPLHF
TGTGCCAGCAGCCAAAGGAGCTCCTATAATTCACCCCTCCACTTT
>TRBJ1-1|few|TRBV9|-
CASSVDARRNTEAFF
TGTGCCAGCAGCGTTGACGCCAGGAGGAACACTGAAGCTTTCTTT
>TRBJ2-5|-|TRBV3-1|-
CASSQGEAQETQYF
TGTGCCAGCAGCCAAGGCGAGGCCCAAGAGACCCAGTACTTC
>TRBJ1-2|few|TRBV30|-
CAWSAAYGYTF
TGTGCCTGGAGTGCTGCCTATGGCTACACCTTC
>TRBJ2-3|-|TRBV30|TRBD2
CAWSLSAGYTDTQYF
TGTGCCTGGAGTTTATCAGCGGGATACACAGATACGCAGTATTTT
>TRBJ2-1|-|TRBV27|-
CASSWQGGGNEQFF
TGTGCCAGCAGTTGGCAAGGGGGTGGTAATGAGCAGTTCTTC
>TRBJ2-7|-|TRBV28|TRBD1
CASRRTGEAYEQDF
TGTGCCAGCAGACGGACAGGGGAAGCCTACGAGCAGGACTTC
>TRBJ2-6|-|TRBV18|TRBD1
CASSPLPGTGGGGANVLTF
TGTGCCAGCTCACCTCTACCCGGGACAGGGGGCGGTGGGGCCAACGTCCTGACTTTC
>TRBJ2-2|-|TRBV6-5|-
CASSLLTTTGELFF
TGTGCCAGCAGCCTCCTTACTACAACCGGGGAGCTGTTTTTT
>TRBJ2-5|many|TRBV3-1|-
CASSQERAQYF
TGTGCCAGCAGCCAAGAGAGGGCCCAGTACTTC
>TRBJ1-2|few|TRBV20-1|-
CSASLGSGYTF
TGCAGTGCTAGTTTGGGGTCTGGCTACACCTTC
>TRBJ1-1|-|TRBV10-3|-
CAISESLGGSEAFF
TGTGCCATCAGTGAGTCCCTCGGGGGGTCTGAAGCTTTCTTT
>TRBJ2-7|-|TRBV19|-
CASSIRDRSYEQYF
TGTGCCAGTAGTATACGGGACCGATCCTACGAGCAGTACTTC
>TRBJ2-1|-|TRBV13|TRBD1
CASSPAGQGVDEQFF
TGTGCCAGCAGCCCAGCAGGACAGGGGGTCGATGAGCAGTTCTTC
>TRBJ2-3|-|TRBV7-2|TRBD1
CASSFEGGRLDTQYF
TGTGCCAGCAGCTTCGAAGGGGGCAGGCTAGATACGCAGTATTTT
>TRBJ1-5|-|TRBV7-8|TRBD1
CASSRGTESNQPQHF
TGTGCCAGCAGCAGAGGGACAGAGAGCAATCAGCCCCAGCATTTT
>TRBJ1-4|-|TRBV20-1|TRBD1
CSAKPGTGRAEKLFF
TGCAGTGCTAAGCCCGGGACAGGGAGGGCGGAAAAACTGTTTTTT
>TRBJ2-2|-|TRBV6-1|-
CAIQTGLTGELFF
TGTGCCATCCAAACAGGGCTCACCGGGGAGCTGTTTTTT
>TRBJ2-3|few|TRBV7-6|-
CASSLGGSTQYF
TGTGCCAGCAGCTTAGGGGGGTCTACGCAGTATTTT
>TRBJ2-2|-|TRBV20-1|-
CSARPPGFKPGELFF
TGCAGTGCTAGACCTCCGGGCTTTAAACCCGGGGAGCTGTTTTTT
>TRBJ1-5|-|TRBV6-2/TRBV6-3|TRBD1
CASRTGAWNQPQHF
TGTGCCAGCAGGACAGGGGCATGGAATCAGCCCCAGCATTTT